The sequence of this TCR beta chain was determined in a study of beta chain features in type 1 diabetes. Looking at the study overall: In age, gender and cell yields, patients were similar to healthy donors. Findings and limits, study-wide: Within each of all four CD4+ subsets, Type 1 diabetes patients had TCRB CDR3s that were moderately but significantly shorter.

There are a few counts of this clone. Its antigen is unidentified. Trimming took 7 bases from V and 8 from J, leaving 18 bases between them. The CDR3 is made up of 14 amino acids. Per the germline V gene, CDR1 is LNHDA and CDR2 is SQIVND (reference sequence). Expressed TCRB transcripts were sequenced, since all the RNA that had been isolated was reverse transcribed. There were 3.5 million to 4.5 million reads on average in the naive, central memory and regulatory T cell samples. Clones were read by immunoSEQ multiplex PCR, and TCRdb kept only the in-frame ones, dropping some. The sample yields almost 250,000 clones, approximately 14% seen once.

The sample taken for sequencing was naive CD4+ T cells from blood. This chain joins TRBV19 and TRBJ2-1; TRBD1 is a possible D gene (6 bases). This receptor was obtained from a woman in her thirties or forties in good health. CDR3 amino acids: CASNRQASSDEQFF. CDR3 DNA sequence: TGTGCCAGTAATAGACAGGCGTCTTCGGATGAGCAGTTCTTC. The entire variable domain, with the rest obtained from reference TRBV19 and TRBJ2-1, is as follows: DGGITQSPKYLFRKEGQNVTLSCEQNLNHDAMYWYRQDPGQGLRLIYYSQIVNDFQKGDIAEGYSVSREKKESFPLTVTSAQKNPTAFYLCASNRQASSDEQFFGPGTRLTVL.